This TCR beta chain was sequenced during a study of T cells in localized non-small cell lung cancer. A few counts support this clone. CDR1 and CDR2 from the germline V gene are LNHDA and SQIVND (reference sequence). Trimming removed 2 bases from V and 3 bases from J, with 4 bases in between. This CDR3 contains 13 residues. The data were produced by immunoSEQ multiplex PCR, yet TCRdb's version contains in-frame clones alone and is incomplete. The table records roughly 680 clones, approximately 19% of them present only once. This receptor was obtained from a female donor of 60 years or more with stage II lung adenocarcinoma. This specimen consisted of normal lung tissue next to the tumor, obtained before any cancer treatment. The rearrangement uses TRBV19 and TRBJ1-4; D is undetermined. CDR3 amino acids: CASSIQSNEKLFF. In DNA, the CDR3 is TGTGCCAGTAGTATACAGTCTAATGAAAAACTGTTTTTT.